The sequence of this T cell receptor beta chain was determined in a study of shared clonotypes between healthy human individuals. Naive CD8 isolation took CD45RO-negative cells positively selected for CCR7 and excluded terminally differentiated effector memory CD45RA+ cells. The genomic DNA of each subset was split evenly across several immunoSEQ plates. Produced via immunoSEQ multiplex PCR; TCRdb's table is partial and in-frame only. The repertoire includes 600,000 or so clones, 85% to 95% of them detected once, and over 0.095% sits in the top ten. Germline lookup yields CDR1 MNHEY and CDR2 SVGAGI. This CDR3 has 14 residues. Trimming took off 5 bases at V and 4 bases at J, with 14 bases between the two ends.

This chain uses TRBV6-5 with TRBJ1-2; TRBD1 might be the D (5 bases). Sequencing was performed on naive CD8+ T cells sorted from blood. The sequence derives from a woman in her thirties in good health. CDR3 loop: CASSDGFDSYGYTF. The DNA of the CDR3 is TGTGCCAGCAGTGACGGTTTCGACAGCTATGGCTACACCTTC.